These 6 T cell receptor beta chains were all obtained from the same sample, sequenced in a study of blood T cells in healthy people across ages. Using a J-beta primer mix together with a sample-barcoded 5' primer, a second PCR was run for about 6 to 12 cycles. TCRdb independently ran MiXCR on the 5' RACE reads; one entry per CDR3 protein. This table has 1.5 million to 2 million distinct CDR3 sequences, less than 50% appearing once. Sequenced material: blood. These receptors were obtained from a middle-aged woman in good health.

The sample holds a few counts of this clonotype. The V gene is TRBV7-9, the J gene TRBJ2-1, with TRBD2 as a possible D gene (6 bases). This CDR3 has 16 amino acids. V lost 0 bases to trimming and J lost 2 bases, with 11 bases between them. Germline-derived CDR1 and CDR2 are SEHNR and FQNEAQ (reference sequence). Here the CDR3 DNA reads TGTGCCAGCAGCTTAGCTTTTAGCGGAGCCTACAATGAGCAGTTCTTC. The encoded protein is CASSLAFSGAYNEQFF. Full variable domain (rest looked up from reference TRBV7-9 and TRBJ2-1): DTGVSQNPRHKITKRGQNVTFRCDPISEHNRLYWYRQTLGQGPEFLTYFQNEAQLEKSRLLSDRFSAERPKGSFSTLEIQRTEQGDSAMYLCASSLAFSGAYNEQFFGPGTRLTVL.

This clonotype was picked up a small number of times. The V gene is TRBV29-1, the J gene TRBJ2-3; D remains unclear. Germline V gene data show CDR1 as SQVTM and CDR2 as ANQGSEA. This CDR3 is built from 12 residues. V dropped 6 bases and J dropped 0 bases, with 7 bases sitting between them. CDR3 loop: CSVSESTDTQYF. In DNA form, the CDR3 reads TGCAGCGTCTCGGAGAGCACAGATACGCAGTATTTT.

The rearrangement joins TRBV27 to TRBJ2-5; 7 nucleotides match TRBD1. Germline V gives CDR1 MNHEY, CDR2 SMNVEV (reference sequence). V was pared by 5 bases and J by 6 bases, with 3 bases of the junction left unmatched. The CDR3 spans 12 residues. CDR3 in DNA: TGTGCCAGCAGTCCAGGGGGAAAGACCCAGTACTTC. Translating it yields CASSPGGKTQYF.

The rearrangement links TRBV28 to TRBJ2-3; D remains ambiguous. Trimming cost V 1 base and J 2 bases, with 13 bases left between them. Germline CDR1 reads MDHEN; CDR2 reads SYDVKM. The CDR3 extends over 16 amino acids. The DNA for the CDR3 is TGTGCCAGCAGTTTATTTAGGCAAACTACCACAGATACGCAGTATTTT. Translation: CASSLFRQTTTDTQYF.

This chain connects TRBV13 to TRBJ2-6; D remains unclear. The CDR3 runs 14 residues. Trimming removed 4 bases from V and 3 bases from J, with 7 bases in between. Germline CDR1 and CDR2: PRHDT and FYEKMQ (reference sequence). The CDR3 region is CASSSVNGANVLTF. Here the CDR3 DNA reads TGTGCCAGCAGCTCCGTTAATGGGGCCAACGTCCTGACTTTC.

The chain carries TRBV20-1 and TRBJ2-7; perhaps D is TRBD1 or TRBD2 (5 bases each). Germline CDR1 DFQATT, CDR2 SNEGSKA (reference sequence). The V gene lost 0 bases and the J gene lost 4 bases, with 13 bases spanning the gap. The CDR3 runs to 14 residues. DNA of the CDR3: TGCAGTGCTAGAGACGAGGGGTCGTCGTACGAGCAGTACTTC. Encoded protein: CSARDEGSSYEQYF.